This T cell receptor beta chain was recorded in a study of T cells in Graves' hyperthyroidism and ophthalmopathy. Study overall: Blood was drawn when the patient was first diagnosed and still untreated. Study conclusions and caveats: The model's output predicted ophthalmopathy at a median of about 6.5 months prior to onset. Blood held most thyroid clonotypes expanded above 0.001 frequency.

Amplification yielded TCR beta CDR3 regions, with RNA transcripts as the source. With the HTBI primer set, the TCR CDR3 went through a first round of RT-PCR. A single record per CDR3 protein comes from TCRdb applying MiXCR to the multiplex PCR reads. The sample carries around 500,000 distinct CDR3 sequences, 12% to 15% recorded once. On this clonotype: What it recognizes is unknown.

CDR1 and CDR2 from the germline V gene are SGHAT and FQNNGV. The CDR3 extends over 15 amino acids. Trimming took off 1 base at V and 8 bases at J, with 14 bases between the two ends. The TCR comes from a woman aged 40 to 55 with Graves' hyperthyroidism. J is TRBJ1-4 and V is TRBV11-2, with D perhaps TRBD1 (6 bases). The sequenced sample consisted of blood. CDR3 in amino acids: CASSLVNQGREKLFF. CDR3 DNA sequence: TGTGCCAGCAGCTTAGTCAACCAGGGGCGGGAAAAACTGTTTTTT.